This TCR beta chain appears in the sequencing data of a study of OX40 agonist ivuxolimab in advanced cancers. The J segment lost 5 bases and the V segment lost 0 bases, leaving 8 bases of the junction unmatched. CDR3 length: 16 residues. CDR1 is SGHRS and CDR2 is YFSETQ in the germline V gene. Sequenced by immunoSEQ multiplex PCR; TCRdb stores in-frame clones only, minus some. The sample has around 90,000 clones, over 80% seen once. Study-level points and caveats: Among the nonresponders, some also had low normalized T-cell clonal expansion.

Worth noting for this clone: Its specificity is unknown.

V gene TRBV5-1 combines with J gene TRBJ2-1; 7 nucleotides agree with TRBD2. This sequence originates from an adult with an advanced solid tumor such as melanoma, head and neck, liver or kidney cancer. The sequenced sample was CD4+ or CD8+ T cells sorted from blood, obtained in a trial of the OX40 agonist ivuxolimab. The CDR3 DNA reads TGCGCCAGCAGCTTGGATGGGCTAGCGGTCCACAATGAGCAGTTCTTC. As protein: CASSLDGLAVHNEQFF.